Presented here are 23 T cell receptor beta chains from one specimen sequenced in a study of cytomegalovirus exposure and HLA in healthy donors. Here immunoSEQ multiplex PCR was the method, and the copy in TCRdb shows in-frame clones only, minus some. The table includes 200,000 to 250,000 clones, 65% to 85% detected once. Sequences were obtained from PBMCs. The receptors here all came from a woman under 40 in good health and CMV-seropositive.

The rearrangement links TRBV29-1 to TRBJ2-7; perhaps TRBD2 as D (6 bases). CDR1 and CDR2 from the germline V gene are SQVTM and ANQGSEA. Trimming removed 1 base from V and 1 base from J, with 8 bases in between. This CDR3 comprises 13 residues. CDR3 in amino acids: CSVEVRGSYEQYF. In nucleotides, the CDR3 is TGCAGCGTTGAAGTGCGGGGTTCCTACGAGCAGTACTTC.

The V call is TRBV9, the J call TRBJ2-1; D is perhaps TRBD2 (6 bases). The CDR3 is 15 amino acids. Germline assignment: CDR1 SGDLS and CDR2 YYNGEE. With 0 bases removed from V and 6 bases from J, the gap between germline ends came to 13 bases. In DNA, the CDR3 is TGTGCCAGCAGCGTAGGAGCCGGGACTTTCAATGAGCAGTTCTTC. Protein sequence: CASSVGAGTFNEQFF. Full variable domain (remainder filled in from reference TRBV9 and TRBJ2-1): DSGVTQTPKHLITATGQRVTLRCSPRSGDLSVYWYQQSLDQGLQFLIQYYNGEERAKGNILERFSAQQFPDLHSELNLSSLELGDSALYFCASSVGAGTFNEQFFGPGTRLTVL.

This clone was recorded at least ten times. V usage is TRBV7-2 and J usage is TRBJ2-7, with 10 bases identical to TRBD1. CDR1 and CDR2 from the germline V gene are SGHTA and FQGNSA. This CDR3 has 17 amino acids. Unmatched junction bases numbered 11, after V lost 1 base and J lost 5 bases. In DNA, the CDR3 is TGTGCCAGCAGCTTAGTGGGTGGAGGACAGGGGGGCCACGAGCAGTACTTC. Protein sequence: CASSLVGGGQGGHEQYF.

This chain joins TRBV13 and TRBJ1-4; 9 bases align to TRBD1. The length of the CDR3 is 15 residues. The germline CDR1 and CDR2 sequences are PRHDT and FYEKMQ (reference sequence). J was trimmed by 7 bases and V by 6 bases; bases with no gene match: 9. The CDR3, as DNA: TGTGCCAGCAGGGGACCGGGACAGGGACGTGAAAAACTGTTTTTT. Amino acid sequence: CASRGPGQGREKLFF.

DNA for the CDR3: TGTGCCAGTAGTACAAGGACAGGGGGCGCCGACATTCAGTACTTC. Residues: CASSTRTGGADIQYF. The chain joins TRBV19 to TRBJ2-4; 11 bases are a match to TRBD1. The germline gives CDR1 LNHDA, CDR2 SQIVND (reference sequence). The CDR3 covers 15 residues. Germline trimming cut 4 bases from V and 8 bases from J; bases unmatched to any gene: 7. The whole variable domain, remainder taken from reference TRBV19 and TRBJ2-4, is DGGITQSPKYLFRKEGQNVTLSCEQNLNHDAMYWYRQDPGQGLRLIYYSQIVNDFQKGDIAEGYSVSREKKESFPLTVTSAQKNPTAFYLCASSTRTGGADIQYFGAGTRLSVL.

The chain uses TRBV30 and TRBJ1-5, with D possibly being TRBD1 (6 bases). The germline gives CDR1 GTSNPN, CDR2 SVGIG (reference sequence). V was cut by 1 base and J by 1 base, with 8 bases left in between. The CDR3 covers 14 residues. CDR3 DNA sequence: TGTGCCTGGAGTGCCGGGACAAGCAATCAGCCCCAGCATTTT. It translates to CAWSAGTSNQPQHF.

The chain links TRBV29-1 to TRBJ2-3; TRBD2 might be the D (5 bases). The CDR3 length is 13 residues. Trimming stripped 3 bases from V and 4 bases from J, with 11 bases between. Germline values: CDR1 SQVTM, CDR2 ANQGSEA. The CDR3 nucleotides read TGCAGCGTTGACAACGGGGTATCAGATACGCAGTATTTT. It translates to CSVDNGVSDTQYF.

This chain uses TRBV9 with TRBJ2-3, with D perhaps TRBD1 (5 bases). Germline V lookup: CDR1 SGDLS, CDR2 YYNGEE. Trimming took off 3 bases at V and 8 bases at J, with 13 bases between the two ends. The CDR3 consists of 13 residues. The CDR3 nucleotides are TGTGCCAGCAGCGCCATTGTAGGGGTTACGCAGTATTTT. Amino acids: CASSAIVGVTQYF.

This rearrangement joins TRBV10-3 to TRBJ2-1; D gene ambiguous. V gave up 0 bases and J gave up 10 bases, with 16 bases separating them. The germline gives CDR1 ENHRY, CDR2 SYGVKD. The CDR3 is 15 residues long. CDR3 in amino acids: CAISESTTAMSEQFF. The CDR3, as DNA: TGTGCCATCAGTGAGTCTACTACCGCAATGAGCGAGCAGTTCTTC.

This sequence joins TRBV30 and TRBJ1-5; the match to TRBD1 covers 8 bases. Trimming at V came to 3 bases and at J to 5 bases, leaving 3 bases not matched to a gene. CDR1 GTSNPN and CDR2 SVGIG come from the germline V gene (reference sequence). The CDR3 contains 13 residues. The CDR3 DNA follows: TGTGCCTGGAGCCCGACAGGGGATCAGCCCCAGCATTTT. It yields the protein CAWSPTGDQPQHF.

This clone has just a few counts. The genes are TRBV28 and TRBJ1-5, with D perhaps TRBD1 (6 bases). Deletions cut 7 bases from V and 6 bases from J, with 13 bases between. The CDR3 extends over 13 amino acids. Germline V gene sequence: CDR1 MDHEN, CDR2 SYDVKM. This CDR3 is CASILQGGQPQHF. CDR3 nucleotide sequence: TGTGCCAGCATCCTACAGGGAGGTCAGCCCCAGCATTTT.

The count of this clone is one. The chain uses TRBV27 and TRBJ2-1; D is ambiguous. Germline lookup yields CDR1 MNHEY and CDR2 SMNVEV (reference sequence). The V end lost 0 bases, the J end lost 2 bases, and 8 bases lay between the germline ends. The CDR3 loop spans 15 amino acids. CDR3 bases: TGTGCCAGCAGTTTATCAGGAAGCGCCTACAATGAGCAGTTCTTC. This codes for CASSLSGSAYNEQFF.

This chain links TRBV29-1 with TRBJ2-7; tentative D call: TRBD2 (5 bases). The CDR3 totals 11 residues. The V gene lost 5 bases and the J gene lost 1 base, with 6 bases spanning the gap. Germline CDR1 is SQVTM and CDR2 is ANQGSEA. The CDR3: CSVRESYEQYF. CDR3 nucleotides: TGCAGCGTTAGGGAGTCCTACGAGCAGTACTTC.

The rearrangement joins TRBV19 to TRBJ2-3, with D perhaps matching TRBD2 (6 bases). V was clipped by 1 base and J by 5 bases, with 10 bases between them. The CDR3 loop spans 14 amino acids. The germline V gene has CDR1 LNHDA and CDR2 SQIVND (reference sequence). The CDR3 nucleotides are TGTGCCAGTAGTATAGCTAACGGGAGAGATACGCAGTATTTT. Its translation is CASSIANGRDTQYF.

V usage is TRBV6-5 and J usage is TRBJ2-3; 11 nucleotides match TRBD1. This CDR3 region has 15 residues. V lost 5 bases, J lost 5 bases, and 6 bases stayed unmatched. CDR1 is MNHEY, CDR2 SVGAGI, per germline. CDR3 residues: CASSPRTGGIDTQYF. The CDR3 DNA reads TGTGCCAGCAGTCCGAGGACAGGGGGCATAGATACGCAGTATTTT.

The gene calls are TRBV4-1 and TRBJ2-1, with 8 bases matching TRBD2. Losses at the gene ends were 3 bases for V and 5 bases for J; bases not matched to a gene: 9. Germline V lookup: CDR1 MGHRA, CDR2 YSYEKL. This CDR3 comprises 16 residues. CDR3 sequence: CASSHGRGGHDNEQFF. CDR3 bases: TGCGCCAGCAGCCATGGCCGGGGGGGACACGACAATGAGCAGTTCTTC.

The chain employs TRBV27 and TRBJ2-7; 10 nucleotides align to TRBD1. The germline gives CDR1 MNHEY, CDR2 SMNVEV (reference sequence). V was clipped by 6 bases and J by 7 bases; unmatched bases: 9. The length of the CDR3 is 14 residues. In nucleotides, the CDR3 is TGTGCCAGCAGATCTCCGGGACAGGGGAGGGAGCAGTACTTC. Translating it yields CASRSPGQGREQYF.

This chain links TRBV27 with TRBJ1-4, with a weak D call TRBD1 (6 bases). Germline V gene data show CDR1 as MNHEY and CDR2 as SMNVEV (reference sequence). Trimming shortened V by 6 bases and J by 4 bases, and 12 bases separated the two germline ends. The CDR3 runs to 14 residues. The CDR3 region is CASRQTGLNEKLFF. The CDR3 bases are TGTGCCAGCAGGCAGACAGGCCTTAATGAAAAACTGTTTTTT.

This rearrangement joins TRBV6-1 to TRBJ1-2; D is perhaps TRBD1 (6 bases). V lost 6 bases to trimming and J lost 8 bases, with 16 bases between them. Per the germline V gene, CDR1 is MNHNS and CDR2 is SASEGT. CDR3 length equals 13 residues. As DNA, the CDR3 is TGTGCCAGCAGGACTACAGGGTTCAGCGGCTACACCTTC. Translating gives CASRTTGFSGYTF.

About this clone: Additional DNA sequences in this sample encode the identical CDR3. V is TRBV5-1 and J is TRBJ2-7, with no clear D. The CDR3 has 11 amino acids. The V and J ends lost 3 bases and 0 bases respectively, with 1 base between them. Looked up from germline, CDR1 is SGHRS and CDR2 is YFSETQ. The CDR3 bases are TGCGCCAGCAGCTCCTCCTACGAGCAGTACTTC. Translating it yields CASSSSYEQYF. The full variable domain, completed using reference TRBV5-1 and TRBJ2-7, is KAGVTQTPRYLIKTRGQQVTLSCSPISGHRSVSWYQQTPGQGLQFLFEYFSETQRNKGNFPGRFSGRQFSNSRSEMNVSTLELGDSALYLCASSSSYEQYFGPGTRLTVT.

The chain combines TRBV27 with TRBJ2-2, with D hard to call. Germline CDR1 and CDR2: MNHEY and SMNVEV (reference sequence). The CDR3 consists of 15 residues. V gave up 4 bases and J gave up 6 bases, with 15 bases separating them. The CDR3 region has the DNA TGTGCCAGCAGTTCGAGTCCCGTTGGGGCCGGGGAGCTGTTTTTT. Its protein product is CASSSSPVGAGELFF.

This clone has a handful of counts. The V gene is TRBV5-6, the J gene TRBJ2-7; D possibly corresponds to TRBD1 (5 bases). Germline V lookup: CDR1 SGHDT, CDR2 YYEEEE. The CDR3 length is 14 residues. Trimming cost V 4 bases and J 2 bases, with 13 bases left between them. CDR3 DNA sequence: TGTGCCAGCAGCGGCCAGGGCCGGACCTACGAGCAGTACTTC. Translation gives CASSGQGRTYEQYF.

This clone has only a few counts. V gene TRBV13 combines with J gene TRBJ2-7, with no clear D. Germline lookup yields CDR1 PRHDT and CDR2 FYEKMQ (reference sequence). The ends were cut back, 2 bases at V and 2 bases at J, with 7 bases in the middle. The CDR3 loop spans 13 amino acids. In nucleotides, the CDR3 is TGTGCCAGCAGCTTATCCCCTACCTACGAGCAGTACTTC. Translating gives CASSLSPTYEQYF.